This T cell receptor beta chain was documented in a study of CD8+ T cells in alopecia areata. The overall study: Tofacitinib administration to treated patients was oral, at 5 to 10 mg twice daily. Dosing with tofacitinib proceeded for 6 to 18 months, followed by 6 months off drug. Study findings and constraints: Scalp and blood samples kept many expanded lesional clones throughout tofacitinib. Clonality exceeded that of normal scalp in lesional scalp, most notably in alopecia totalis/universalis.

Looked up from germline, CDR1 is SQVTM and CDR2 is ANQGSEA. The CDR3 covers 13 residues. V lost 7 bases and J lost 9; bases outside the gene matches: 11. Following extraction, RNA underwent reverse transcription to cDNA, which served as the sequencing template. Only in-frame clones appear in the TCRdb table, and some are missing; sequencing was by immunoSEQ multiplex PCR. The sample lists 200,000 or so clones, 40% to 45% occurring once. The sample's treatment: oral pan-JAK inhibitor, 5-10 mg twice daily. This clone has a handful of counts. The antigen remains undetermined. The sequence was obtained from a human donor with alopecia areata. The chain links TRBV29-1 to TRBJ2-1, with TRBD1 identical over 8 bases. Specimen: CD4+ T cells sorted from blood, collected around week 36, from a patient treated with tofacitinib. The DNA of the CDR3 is TGCAGCGCCGCCGGACAGGGCAATAGTGAGCAGTTCTTC. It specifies CSAAGQGNSEQFF.